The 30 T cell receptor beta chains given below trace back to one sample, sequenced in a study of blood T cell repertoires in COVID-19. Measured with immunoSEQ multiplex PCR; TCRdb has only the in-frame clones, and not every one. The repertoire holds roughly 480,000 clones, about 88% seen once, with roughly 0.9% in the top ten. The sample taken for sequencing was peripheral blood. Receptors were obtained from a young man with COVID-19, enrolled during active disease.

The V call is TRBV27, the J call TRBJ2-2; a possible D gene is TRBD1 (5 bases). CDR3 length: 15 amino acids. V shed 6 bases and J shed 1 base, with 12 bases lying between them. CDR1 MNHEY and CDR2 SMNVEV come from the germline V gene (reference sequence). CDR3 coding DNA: TGTGCCAGCAGACAGTCCGACAGGAACACCGGGGAGCTGTTTTTT. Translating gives CASRQSDRNTGELFF.

The CDR3 loop is CATSRGARGRNEQFF. The CDR3 region has the DNA TGTGCCACCAGCAGGGGGGCACGGGGACGCAATGAGCAGTTCTTC. The chain couples TRBV15 to TRBJ2-1; the D gene is possibly TRBD1 (6 bases). This CDR3 is built from 15 residues. Germline CDR1 LNHNV, CDR2 YYDKDF (reference sequence). The V gene lost 3 bases and the J gene lost 6 bases, with 15 bases spanning the gap.

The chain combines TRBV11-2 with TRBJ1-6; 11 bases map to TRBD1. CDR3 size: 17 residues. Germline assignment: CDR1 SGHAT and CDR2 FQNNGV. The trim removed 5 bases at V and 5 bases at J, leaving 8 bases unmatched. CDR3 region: CASSLRTGGANNSPLHF. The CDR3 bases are TGTGCCAGCAGCCTTAGGACAGGGGGCGCCAATAATTCACCCCTCCACTTT.

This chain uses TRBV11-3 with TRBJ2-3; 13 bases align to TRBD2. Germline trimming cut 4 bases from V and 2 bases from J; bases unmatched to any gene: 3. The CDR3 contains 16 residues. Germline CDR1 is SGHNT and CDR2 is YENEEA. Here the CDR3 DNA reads TGTGCCAGCAGCTCTGGGACTAGCGGGATCACAGATACGCAGTATTTT. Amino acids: CASSSGTSGITDTQYF. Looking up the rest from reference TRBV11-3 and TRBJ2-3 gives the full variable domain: EAGVVQSPRYKIIEKKQPVAFWCNPISGHNTLYWYLQNLGQGPELLIRYENEEAVDDSQLPKDRFSAERLKGVDSTLKIQPAELGDSAVYLCASSSGTSGITDTQYFGPGTRLTVL.

The CDR3 loop is CASSKGGDYVRIYSGELFF. The CDR3 region has the DNA TGTGCCAGCAGCAAAGGAGGGGACTATGTCCGGATTTATTCCGGGGAGCTGTTTTTT. This chain uses TRBV21-1 with TRBJ2-2; the D call of TRBD2 is as the table states it, not checked on the DNA. TRBV21-1 is designated a pseudogene. This CDR3 region has 19 residues.

The CDR3 sequence is CASSQESLAGRSYEQYF. The DNA of the CDR3 is TGTGCCAGCAGCCAAGAATCCCTAGCGGGCCGCTCCTACGAGCAGTACTTC. The V gene is TRBV3-1 (or the pseudogene TRBV3-2), the J gene TRBJ2-7, with 8 bases matching TRBD2. The CDR3 contains 17 residues. Per the germline V gene, CDR1 is LGHDT and CDR2 is YNNKEL (reference sequence). V was pared by 0 bases and J by 0 bases, with 7 bases of the junction left unmatched.

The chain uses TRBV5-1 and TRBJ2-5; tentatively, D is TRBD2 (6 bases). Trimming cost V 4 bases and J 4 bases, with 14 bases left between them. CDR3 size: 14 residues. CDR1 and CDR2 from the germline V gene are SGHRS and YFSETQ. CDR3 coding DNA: TGCGCCAGCAGCCCGGGGGACCTACTAGAGACCCAGTACTTC. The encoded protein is CASSPGDLLETQYF.

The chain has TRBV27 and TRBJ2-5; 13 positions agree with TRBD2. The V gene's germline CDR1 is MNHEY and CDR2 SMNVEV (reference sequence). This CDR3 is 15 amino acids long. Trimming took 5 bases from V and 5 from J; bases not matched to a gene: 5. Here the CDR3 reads CASSPGTSGIETQYF. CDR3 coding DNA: TGTGCCAGCAGTCCCGGGACTAGCGGGATCGAGACCCAGTACTTC.

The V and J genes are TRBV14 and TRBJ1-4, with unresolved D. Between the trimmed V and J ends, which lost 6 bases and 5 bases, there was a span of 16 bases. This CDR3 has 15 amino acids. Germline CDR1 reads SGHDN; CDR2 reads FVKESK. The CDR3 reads CASSPLGGGNEKLFF. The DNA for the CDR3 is TGTGCCAGCAGTCCCCTCGGAGGAGGGAATGAAAAACTGTTTTTT. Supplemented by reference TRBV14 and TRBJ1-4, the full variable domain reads EAGVTQFPSHSVIEKGQTVTLRCDPISGHDNLYWYRRVMGKEIKFLLHFVKESKQDESGMPNNRFLAERTGGTYSTLKVQPAELEDSGVYFCASSPLGGGNEKLFFGSGTQLSVL.

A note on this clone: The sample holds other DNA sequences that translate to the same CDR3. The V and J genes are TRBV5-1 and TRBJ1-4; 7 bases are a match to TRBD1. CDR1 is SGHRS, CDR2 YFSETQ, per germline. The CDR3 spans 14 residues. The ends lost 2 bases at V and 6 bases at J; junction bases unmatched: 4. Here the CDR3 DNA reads TGCGCCAGCAGCTTACAGGGGACTGATGAAAAACTGTTTTTT. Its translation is CASSLQGTDEKLFF. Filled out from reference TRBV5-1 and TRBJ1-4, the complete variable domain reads KAGVTQTPRYLIKTRGQQVTLSCSPISGHRSVSWYQQTPGQGLQFLFEYFSETQRNKGNFPGRFSGRQFSNSRSEMNVSTLELGDSALYLCASSLQGTDEKLFFGSGTQLSVL.

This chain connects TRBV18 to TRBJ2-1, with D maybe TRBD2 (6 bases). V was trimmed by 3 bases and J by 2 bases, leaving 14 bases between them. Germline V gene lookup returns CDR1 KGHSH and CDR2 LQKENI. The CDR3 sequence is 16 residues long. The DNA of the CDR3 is TGTGCCAGCTCACCTAATCTAGCGAGGCCCTACAATGAGCAGTTCTTC. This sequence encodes CASSPNLARPYNEQFF.

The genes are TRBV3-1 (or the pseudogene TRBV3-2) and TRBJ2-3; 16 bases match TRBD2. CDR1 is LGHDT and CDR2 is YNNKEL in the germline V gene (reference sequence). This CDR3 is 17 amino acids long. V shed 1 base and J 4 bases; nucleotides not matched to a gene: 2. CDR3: CASSQGGTSGRADTQYF. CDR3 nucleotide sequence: TGTGCCAGCAGCCAAGGGGGGACTAGCGGGAGGGCAGATACGCAGTATTTT.

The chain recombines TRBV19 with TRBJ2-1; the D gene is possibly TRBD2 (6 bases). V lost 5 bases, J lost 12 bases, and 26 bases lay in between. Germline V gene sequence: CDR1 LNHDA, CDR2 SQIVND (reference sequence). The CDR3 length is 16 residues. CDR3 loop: CASSRTGTRSAKGQFF. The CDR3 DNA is TGTGCCAGTAGTCGCACCGGGACTCGATCTGCAAAAGGGCAGTTCTTC.

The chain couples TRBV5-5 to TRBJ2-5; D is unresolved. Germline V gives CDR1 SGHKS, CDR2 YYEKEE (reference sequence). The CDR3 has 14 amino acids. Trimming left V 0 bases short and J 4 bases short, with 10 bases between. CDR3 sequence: CASSLVRVGETQYF. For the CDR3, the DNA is TGTGCCAGCAGCTTGGTCCGAGTTGGAGAGACCCAGTACTTC.

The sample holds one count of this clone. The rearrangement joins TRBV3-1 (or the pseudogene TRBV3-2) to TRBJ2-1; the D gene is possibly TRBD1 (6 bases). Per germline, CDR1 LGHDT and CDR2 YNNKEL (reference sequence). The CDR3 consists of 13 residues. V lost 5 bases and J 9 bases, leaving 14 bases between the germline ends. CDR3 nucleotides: TGTGCCAGCAGCTTTTCAGGGGTGGGTGAGCAGTTCTTC. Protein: CASSFSGVGEQFF.

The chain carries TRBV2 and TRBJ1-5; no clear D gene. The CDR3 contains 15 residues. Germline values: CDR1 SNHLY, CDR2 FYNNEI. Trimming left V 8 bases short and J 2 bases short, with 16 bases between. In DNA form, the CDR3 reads TGTGCCAGCCGTTGGGATTCGGAGGGCAATCAGCCCCAGCATTTT. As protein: CASRWDSEGNQPQHF.

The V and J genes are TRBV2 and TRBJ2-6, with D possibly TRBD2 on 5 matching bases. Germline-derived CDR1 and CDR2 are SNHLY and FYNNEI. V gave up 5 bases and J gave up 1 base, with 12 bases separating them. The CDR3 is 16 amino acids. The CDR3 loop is CASSRTASSGANVLTF. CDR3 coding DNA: TGTGCCAGCAGTCGGACTGCTTCTTCTGGGGCCAACGTCCTGACTTTC. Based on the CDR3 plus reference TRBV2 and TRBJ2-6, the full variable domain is EPEVTQTPSHQVTQMGQEVILRCVPISNHLYFYWYRQILGQKVEFLVSFYNNEISEKSEIFDDQFSVERPDGSNFTLKIRSTKLEDSAMYFCASSRTASSGANVLTFGAGSRLTVL.

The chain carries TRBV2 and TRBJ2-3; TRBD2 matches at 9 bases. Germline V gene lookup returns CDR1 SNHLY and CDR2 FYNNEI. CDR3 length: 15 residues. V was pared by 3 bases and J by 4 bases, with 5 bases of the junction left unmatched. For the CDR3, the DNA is TGTGCCAGCAGTGACCGGACTAGCGCATCAGATACGCAGTATTTT. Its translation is CASSDRTSASDTQYF. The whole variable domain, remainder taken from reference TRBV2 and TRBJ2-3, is EPEVTQTPSHQVTQMGQEVILRCVPISNHLYFYWYRQILGQKVEFLVSFYNNEISEKSEIFDDQFSVERPDGSNFTLKIRSTKLEDSAMYFCASSDRTSASDTQYFGPGTRLTVL.

The CDR3 bases are TGCGCCAGCAGTGAGAACAGGGGGACCGAGCAGTACTTC. It is translated as CASSENRGTEQYF. The V gene is TRBV10-2, the J gene TRBJ2-7; 8 nucleotides align to TRBD1. The germline gives CDR1 WSHSY, CDR2 SAAADI. This CDR3 is built from 13 residues. V lost 2 bases to trimming and J lost 6 bases; unmatched junction nucleotides: 3.

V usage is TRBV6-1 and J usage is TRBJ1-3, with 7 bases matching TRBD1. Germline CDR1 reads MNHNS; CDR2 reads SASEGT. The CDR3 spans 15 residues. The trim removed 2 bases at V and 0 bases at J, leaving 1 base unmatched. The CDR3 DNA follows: TGTGCCAGCAGTGAAAGGGACAGCTCTGGAAACACCATATATTTT. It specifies CASSERDSSGNTIYF.

The CDR3: CASSARTSGSYEQYF. CDR3 DNA sequence: TGTGCCAGCAGTGCACGGACTAGCGGGAGCTACGAGCAGTACTTC. This sequence joins TRBV2 and TRBJ2-7; 13 positions match TRBD2. This CDR3 is built from 15 residues. Trimming took 4 bases from V and 3 from J; bases not matched to a gene: 3. Germline CDR1 SNHLY, CDR2 FYNNEI.

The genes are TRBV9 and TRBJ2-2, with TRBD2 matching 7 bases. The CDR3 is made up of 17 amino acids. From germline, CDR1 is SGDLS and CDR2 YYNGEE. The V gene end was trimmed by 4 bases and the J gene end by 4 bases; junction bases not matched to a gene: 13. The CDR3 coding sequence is TGTGCCAGCAGCCCCCCCCTGGGCGGGAGCAGCACCGGGGAGCTGTTTTTT. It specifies CASSPPLGGSSTGELFF.

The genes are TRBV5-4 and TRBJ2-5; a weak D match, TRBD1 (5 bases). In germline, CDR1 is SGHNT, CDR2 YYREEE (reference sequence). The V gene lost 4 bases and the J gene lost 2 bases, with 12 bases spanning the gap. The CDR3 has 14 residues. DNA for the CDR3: TGTGCCAGCAGCCCAGACAGCCTACAAGAGACCCAGTACTTC. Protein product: CASSPDSLQETQYF.

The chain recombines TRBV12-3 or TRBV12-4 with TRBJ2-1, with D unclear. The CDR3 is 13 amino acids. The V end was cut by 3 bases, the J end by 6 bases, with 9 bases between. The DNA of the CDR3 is TGTGCCAGCAGTTTTAGTCTATCCAATGAGCAGTTCTTC. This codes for CASSFSLSNEQFF.

For the CDR3, the DNA is TGTGCCAGCAGTCCGAGCGGGACCTACAATGAGCAGTTCTTC. Translation: CASSPSGTYNEQFF. The chain employs TRBV2 and TRBJ2-1; 7 nucleotides line up with TRBD2. Germline V lookup: CDR1 SNHLY, CDR2 FYNNEI. The CDR3 runs to 14 residues. Losses at the gene ends were 5 bases for V and 2 bases for J; bases not matched to a gene: 3.

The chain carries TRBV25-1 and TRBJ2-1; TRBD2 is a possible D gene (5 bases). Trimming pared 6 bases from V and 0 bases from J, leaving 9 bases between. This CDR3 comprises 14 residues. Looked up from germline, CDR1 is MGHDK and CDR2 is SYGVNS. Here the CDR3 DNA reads TGTGCCAGCAGGGACTCAGGCTCCTACAATGAGCAGTTCTTC. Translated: CASRDSGSYNEQFF.

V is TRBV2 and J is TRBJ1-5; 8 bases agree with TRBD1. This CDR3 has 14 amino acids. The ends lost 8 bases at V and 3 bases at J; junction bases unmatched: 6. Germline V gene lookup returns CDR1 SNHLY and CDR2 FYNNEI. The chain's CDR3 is CASADREPNQPQHF. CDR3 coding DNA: TGTGCCAGCGCGGACAGGGAGCCCAATCAGCCCCAGCATTTT. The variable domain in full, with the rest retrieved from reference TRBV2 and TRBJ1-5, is EPEVTQTPSHQVTQMGQEVILRCVPISNHLYFYWYRQILGQKVEFLVSFYNNEISEKSEIFDDQFSVERPDGSNFTLKIRSTKLEDSAMYFCASADREPNQPQHFGDGTRLSIL.

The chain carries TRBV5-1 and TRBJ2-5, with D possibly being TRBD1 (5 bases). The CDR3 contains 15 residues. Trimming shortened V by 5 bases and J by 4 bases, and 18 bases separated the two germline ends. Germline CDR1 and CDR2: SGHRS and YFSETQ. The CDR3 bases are TGCGCCAGCAGTCGGTCAGGGCACGGAAGAGAGACCCAGTACTTC. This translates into CASSRSGHGRETQYF.

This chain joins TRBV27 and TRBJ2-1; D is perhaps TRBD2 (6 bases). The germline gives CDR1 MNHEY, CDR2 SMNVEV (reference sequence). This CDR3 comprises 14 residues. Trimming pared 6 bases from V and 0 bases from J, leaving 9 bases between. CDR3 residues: CASRVSGSYNEQFF. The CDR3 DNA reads TGTGCCAGCAGGGTTAGCGGCTCCTACAATGAGCAGTTCTTC.

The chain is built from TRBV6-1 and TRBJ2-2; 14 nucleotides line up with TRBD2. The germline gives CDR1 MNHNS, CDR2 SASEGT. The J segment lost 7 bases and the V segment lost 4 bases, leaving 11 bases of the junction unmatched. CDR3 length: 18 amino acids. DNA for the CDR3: TGTGCCAGCAGTGGCCCTGGACTAGCGGGAGGTCAGGGCGGGGAGCTGTTTTTT. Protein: CASSGPGLAGGQGGELFF.